The 27 T cell receptor beta chains given below trace back to one sample, sequenced in a study of blood T cell repertoires in COVID-19. The assay was immunoSEQ multiplex PCR, and TCRdb's table has in-frame clones only and misses some. The sample includes fewer than 60,000 clones, around 80% of them seen just once. Sequences were obtained from peripheral blood. Receptor source: a man between 65 and 85 years old with acute or convalescent COVID-19.

This clone has more than one count but fewer than ten. The CDR3 DNA is TGTGCCAGCTGCCTATCCCCCATTAACTATGGCTACACCTTC. Its translation is CASCLSPINYGYTF. The chain employs TRBV28 and TRBJ1-2; D call uncertain. Per the germline V gene, CDR1 is MDHEN and CDR2 is SYDVKM. Trimming took 8 bases from V and 1 from J, leaving 14 bases between them. This CDR3 region has 14 residues.

The table lists this clone with a few counts. The chain links TRBV5-1 to TRBJ1-2; TRBD1 agrees at 8 bases. This CDR3 has 15 residues. The V segment lost 3 bases and the J segment 8 bases; nucleotides outside the gene matches: 12. From germline, CDR1 is SGHRS and CDR2 YFSETQ. CDR3 sequence reads: CASSSPDRGYRGYTF. Written as DNA, the CDR3 is TGCGCCAGCAGCTCCCCCGACAGGGGCTATAGAGGCTACACCTTC. Drawing the rest from reference TRBV5-1 and TRBJ1-2, the complete variable domain is KAGVTQTPRYLIKTRGQQVTLSCSPISGHRSVSWYQQTPGQGLQFLFEYFSETQRNKGNFPGRFSGRQFSNSRSEMNVSTLELGDSALYLCASSSPDRGYRGYTFGSGTRLTVV.

This clone occurred once. The CDR3 region has the DNA TGTGCCAGCAAGCGGTCCCTTCAGGGGGGCTACGAGCAGTACTTC. Translation gives CASKRSLQGGYEQYF. This chain joins TRBV6-5 and TRBJ2-7; D may be TRBD1 (7 bases). Trimming cost V 7 bases and J 3 bases, with 19 bases left between them. Germline-derived CDR1 and CDR2 are MNHEY and SVGAGI. The CDR3 covers 15 residues.

The chain recombines TRBV14 with TRBJ2-1; a weak D match, TRBD2 (6 bases). The CDR3 runs to 12 residues. V was cut by 2 bases and J by 10 bases, with 9 bases left in between. From germline, CDR1 is SGHDN and CDR2 FVKESK. CDR3 protein: CASSQRSGEQFF. In nucleotides, the CDR3 is TGTGCCAGCAGCCAAAGGAGCGGGGAGCAGTTCTTC.

CDR3 sequence (DNA): TGTGCCACCGCGGGGGGGGCTAGCTCCTACAATGAGCAGTTCTTC. It yields the protein CATAGGASSYNEQFF. The chain combines TRBV24-1 with TRBJ2-1, with TRBD2 matching 9 bases. The germline gives CDR1 KGHDR, CDR2 SFDVKD. The V gene end was trimmed by 9 bases and the J gene end by 0 bases; junction bases not matched to a gene: 5. This CDR3 is built from 15 residues.

V is TRBV29-1 and J is TRBJ2-1; 10 positions agree with TRBD2. In germline, CDR1 is SQVTM, CDR2 ANQGSEA. The CDR3 loop spans 15 amino acids. Trimming at V came to 5 bases and at J to 5 bases, leaving 9 bases not matched to a gene. The DNA of the CDR3 is TGCAGCGTTCCCGTAGCGGGGGGCCGGGACAATGAGCAGTTCTTC. Translated, it gives CSVPVAGGRDNEQFF.

DNA for the CDR3: TGCGCCAGCAGTTCTGGGGTAGCGGGGGCTGGGGATACGCAGTATTTT. Protein product: CASSSGVAGAGDTQYF. The gene calls are TRBV5-1 and TRBJ2-3; 9 nucleotides match TRBD2. CDR1 and CDR2 (germline): SGHRS, YFSETQ. The CDR3 is 16 amino acids. Trimming cost V 5 bases and J 6 bases; bases outside gene matches: 13.

The V and J genes are TRBV9 and TRBJ2-2; D remains unclear. Germline loops: CDR1 SGDLS, CDR2 YYNGEE. Trimming shortened V by 0 bases and J by 6 bases, and 3 bases separated the two germline ends. This CDR3 region has 12 residues. In DNA, the CDR3 is TGTGCCAGCAGCGTAGGGCCCGGGGAGCTGTTTTTT. The encoded protein is CASSVGPGELFF. The full variable domain, its missing parts supplied by reference TRBV9 and TRBJ2-2, is DSGVTQTPKHLITATGQRVTLRCSPRSGDLSVYWYQQSLDQGLQFLIQYYNGEERAKGNILERFSAQQFPDLHSELNLSSLELGDSALYFCASSVGPGELFFGEGSRLTVL.

This chain links TRBV5-1 with TRBJ2-5; D might be TRBD1 (6 bases). Germline V gene sequence: CDR1 SGHRS, CDR2 YFSETQ. Trimming took 4 bases from V and 6 from J, leaving 19 bases between them. The CDR3 extends over 15 amino acids. CDR3 bases: TGCGCCAGCAGCCCTACACAACAGGGTATTAAGACCCAGTACTTC. Its translation: CASSPTQQGIKTQYF.

The CDR3 region has the DNA TGCGCCAGCAGCTTGGCGGGGGGGAACTATGGCTACACCTTC. Amino acids: CASSLAGGNYGYTF. This chain joins TRBV5-1 and TRBJ1-2; D perhaps matches TRBD1 (5 bases). This CDR3 contains 14 residues. Germline V lookup: CDR1 SGHRS, CDR2 YFSETQ. Trimming removed 0 bases at V and 2 bases at J, with 8 bases between.

The chain combines TRBV7-2 with TRBJ1-1, with D unresolved. Germline assignment: CDR1 SGHTA and CDR2 FQGNSA. CDR3 length: 15 amino acids. V was pared by 0 bases and J by 4 bases, with 12 bases between. CDR3 sequence (DNA): TGTGCCAGCAGCTTAGCCCCGGGGAGTGGCACTGAAGCTTTCTTT. It is translated as CASSLAPGSGTEAFF.

The chain recombines TRBV5-1 with TRBJ2-1, with 11 bases matching TRBD2. This CDR3 contains 16 residues. Germline V lookup: CDR1 SGHRS, CDR2 YFSETQ. The V segment lost 2 bases and the J segment 9 bases; nucleotides outside the gene matches: 10. The CDR3 reads CASSLGTSGRRAEQFF. For the CDR3, the DNA is TGCGCCAGCAGCTTAGGGACTAGCGGCCGGCGGGCTGAGCAGTTCTTC.

The chain recombines TRBV21-1 with TRBJ2-7; the table assigns TRBD2, which was not confirmed against the DNA. TRBV21-1 is an annotated pseudogene. The CDR3 is 15 residues long. In nucleotides, the CDR3 is TGTGCCAGCAGCAGAGAGACTAGCACCTCCTACGAGCAGTACTTC. Residues: CASSRETSTSYEQYF.

The chain combines TRBV4-1 with TRBJ1-4; 8 bases map to TRBD1. CDR3 length equals 14 residues. Unmatched junction bases numbered 1, after V lost 7 bases and J lost 0 bases. Germline values: CDR1 MGHRA, CDR2 YSYEKL. For the CDR3, the DNA is TGCGCCAGCACAGGGGGCTCAACTAATGAAAAACTGTTTTTT. It encodes CASTGGSTNEKLFF.

The chain recombines TRBV18 with TRBJ1-1, with D perhaps TRBD1 (6 bases). The V end was cut by 4 bases, the J end by 1 base, with 7 bases between. The CDR3 is 13 residues long. Germline CDR1 reads KGHSH; CDR2 reads LQKENI. The CDR3 is CASSLDRNTEAFF. The CDR3 DNA sequence: TGTGCCAGCTCACTGGACAGGAACACTGAAGCTTTCTTT.

The chain links TRBV19 to TRBJ1-1; D not certain. The CDR3 is made up of 13 amino acids. Germline assignment: CDR1 LNHDA and CDR2 SQIVND (reference sequence). The V gene lost 9 bases and the J gene lost 1 base, with 12 bases spanning the gap. CDR3 nucleotides: TGTGCCAGCAACCCAAGAGCGAACACTGAAGCTTTCTTT. Translation: CASNPRANTEAFF.

V and J are TRBV19 and TRBJ2-5; a possible D gene is TRBD1 (5 bases). Germline CDR1 is LNHDA and CDR2 is SQIVND (reference sequence). The V gene lost 10 bases and the J gene lost 1 base, with 13 bases spanning the gap. The CDR3 length is 13 residues. CDR3 region: CATKQGAQETQYF. The DNA of the CDR3 is TGTGCCACTAAGCAGGGTGCCCAAGAGACCCAGTACTTC. The complete variable domain, with remaining parts taken from reference TRBV19 and TRBJ2-5, reads DGGITQSPKYLFRKEGQNVTLSCEQNLNHDAMYWYRQDPGQGLRLIYYSQIVNDFQKGDIAEGYSVSREKKESFPLTVTSAQKNPTAFYLCATKQGAQETQYFGPGTRLLVL.

CDR3 nucleotide sequence: TGTGCCAGCAGTGAAGCGCTCTATAGCACAGATACGCAGTATTTT. This gives the protein CASSEALYSTDTQYF. The V and J genes are TRBV6-1 and TRBJ2-3; no clear D gene. CDR1 MNHNS and CDR2 SASEGT come from the germline V gene. There are 15 residues in the CDR3. V lost 0 bases, J lost 0 bases, and 7 bases lay in between.

Only a few counts were recorded for this clone. The rearrangement uses TRBV2 and TRBJ2-2, with D possibly being TRBD2 (5 bases). In germline, CDR1 is SNHLY, CDR2 FYNNEI. The CDR3 extends over 14 amino acids. Trimming took off 5 bases at V and 3 bases at J, with 10 bases between the two ends. The CDR3 protein is CASSRERDTGELFF. CDR3 bases: TGTGCCAGCAGTAGGGAGCGAGACACCGGGGAGCTGTTTTTT.

The chain couples TRBV5-1 to TRBJ2-3; TRBD1 matches 10 bases. Germline V gene sequence: CDR1 SGHRS, CDR2 YFSETQ. This CDR3 has 14 residues. Trimming removed 4 bases from V and 2 bases from J; junction bases left unmatched: 1. The CDR3 nucleotides read TGCGCCAGCAGCGACAGGGGGCCCACAGATACGCAGTATTTT. Amino acids: CASSDRGPTDTQYF. Full variable domain (remainder filled in from reference TRBV5-1 and TRBJ2-3): KAGVTQTPRYLIKTRGQQVTLSCSPISGHRSVSWYQQTPGQGLQFLFEYFSETQRNKGNFPGRFSGRQFSNSRSEMNVSTLELGDSALYLCASSDRGPTDTQYFGPGTRLTVL.

The rearrangement joins TRBV6-5 to TRBJ2-2; tentatively, D is TRBD2 (7 bases). CDR3 length equals 15 residues. The V end lost 7 bases, the J end lost 3 bases, and 15 bases lay between the germline ends. Looked up from germline, CDR1 is MNHEY and CDR2 is SVGAGI. In DNA form, the CDR3 reads TGTGCCAGCAAATTTTCGGGGGGCTACACCGGGGAGCTGTTTTTT. Its protein is CASKFSGGYTGELFF.

This rearrangement joins TRBV5-4 to TRBJ2-1; 14 bases are shared with TRBD2. This CDR3 has 16 amino acids. Trimming took 2 bases from V and 7 from J; bases not matched to a gene: 5. Germline V lookup: CDR1 SGHNT, CDR2 YYREEE (reference sequence). The chain's CDR3 is CASSLRTSGRTNEQFF. CDR3 nucleotide sequence: TGTGCCAGCAGCTTACGGACTAGCGGGAGGACAAATGAGCAGTTCTTC.

The CDR3 loop reads CASNPGLDGYEQYF. CDR3 nucleotide sequence: TGTGCCAGCAACCCGGGACTAGACGGCTACGAGCAGTACTTC. This sequence joins TRBV5-6 and TRBJ2-7, with 8 bases lining up with TRBD2. V lost 6 bases, J lost 3 bases, and 8 bases stayed unmatched. Germline loops: CDR1 SGHDT, CDR2 YYEEEE. There are 14 residues in the CDR3.

This clone was seen a few times. The gene calls are TRBV18 and TRBJ2-5, with 9 bases matching TRBD1. The germline V gene has CDR1 KGHSH and CDR2 LQKENI. V lost 5 bases to trimming and J lost 5 bases; unmatched junction nucleotides: 9. This CDR3 region has 15 residues. For the CDR3, the DNA is TGTGCCAGCTCAGCGACCGGGACAGGGATGGAGACCCAGTACTTC. Its protein is CASSATGTGMETQYF.

The chain couples TRBV6-5 to TRBJ2-7; 11 bases agree with TRBD1. V shed 6 bases, J shed 2 bases, and the junction held 3 bases outside the gene matches. The CDR3 consists of 14 residues. Germline lookup yields CDR1 MNHEY and CDR2 SVGAGI. The CDR3 sequence: CASRWGQGAYEQYF. CDR3 in DNA: TGTGCCAGCAGATGGGGACAGGGGGCCTACGAGCAGTACTTC.

This sequence joins TRBV5-1 and TRBJ2-7; 10 bases align to TRBD1. CDR3 size: 15 residues. In germline, CDR1 is SGHRS, CDR2 YFSETQ. V dropped 3 bases and J dropped 1; count of bases not matched to a gene: 4. CDR3 residues: CASSYPGQGSYEQYF. Here the CDR3 DNA reads TGCGCCAGCAGCTACCCGGGACAGGGGTCCTACGAGCAGTACTTC.

V is TRBV29-1 and J is TRBJ2-7; 9 bases line up with TRBD2. J was trimmed by 5 bases and V by 7 bases; bases with no gene match: 12. The CDR3 has 14 residues. Germline V gene lookup returns CDR1 SQVTM and CDR2 ANQGSEA. For the CDR3, the DNA is TGCAGCGCAAGCCGCGGGGGGGGTGGTGACGAGCAGTACTTC. Translating gives CSASRGGGGDEQYF.